This TCR beta chain came from a study of response to subunit inactivated influenza vaccine. Details on this clonotype: Its cognate antigen is unknown.

TCRdb analysed the RT-PCR reads with MiXCR anew, one entry per CDR3 protein. The sample yields 860,000 or so distinct CDR3 sequences, 21% seen once. Whole-study results and caveats: Authors proposed each seasonal influenza vaccination draws in few new T cells.

Trimming took off 3 bases at V and 0 bases at J, with 14 bases between the two ends. The CDR3 totals 15 residues. Germline V gene lookup returns CDR1 DFQATT and CDR2 SNEGSKA (reference sequence). The sequence was obtained from a man over 45 who received an inactivated influenza vaccine. The sequenced sample was PBMCs from blood, obtained about 5 days after vaccination. The chain is built from TRBV20-1 and TRBJ1-2, with D maybe TRBD1 (5 bases). CDR3 sequence (DNA): TGCAGTGCTAGCGCTTCACAGGAGACTAACTATGGCTACACCTTC. It yields the protein CSASASQETNYGYTF.